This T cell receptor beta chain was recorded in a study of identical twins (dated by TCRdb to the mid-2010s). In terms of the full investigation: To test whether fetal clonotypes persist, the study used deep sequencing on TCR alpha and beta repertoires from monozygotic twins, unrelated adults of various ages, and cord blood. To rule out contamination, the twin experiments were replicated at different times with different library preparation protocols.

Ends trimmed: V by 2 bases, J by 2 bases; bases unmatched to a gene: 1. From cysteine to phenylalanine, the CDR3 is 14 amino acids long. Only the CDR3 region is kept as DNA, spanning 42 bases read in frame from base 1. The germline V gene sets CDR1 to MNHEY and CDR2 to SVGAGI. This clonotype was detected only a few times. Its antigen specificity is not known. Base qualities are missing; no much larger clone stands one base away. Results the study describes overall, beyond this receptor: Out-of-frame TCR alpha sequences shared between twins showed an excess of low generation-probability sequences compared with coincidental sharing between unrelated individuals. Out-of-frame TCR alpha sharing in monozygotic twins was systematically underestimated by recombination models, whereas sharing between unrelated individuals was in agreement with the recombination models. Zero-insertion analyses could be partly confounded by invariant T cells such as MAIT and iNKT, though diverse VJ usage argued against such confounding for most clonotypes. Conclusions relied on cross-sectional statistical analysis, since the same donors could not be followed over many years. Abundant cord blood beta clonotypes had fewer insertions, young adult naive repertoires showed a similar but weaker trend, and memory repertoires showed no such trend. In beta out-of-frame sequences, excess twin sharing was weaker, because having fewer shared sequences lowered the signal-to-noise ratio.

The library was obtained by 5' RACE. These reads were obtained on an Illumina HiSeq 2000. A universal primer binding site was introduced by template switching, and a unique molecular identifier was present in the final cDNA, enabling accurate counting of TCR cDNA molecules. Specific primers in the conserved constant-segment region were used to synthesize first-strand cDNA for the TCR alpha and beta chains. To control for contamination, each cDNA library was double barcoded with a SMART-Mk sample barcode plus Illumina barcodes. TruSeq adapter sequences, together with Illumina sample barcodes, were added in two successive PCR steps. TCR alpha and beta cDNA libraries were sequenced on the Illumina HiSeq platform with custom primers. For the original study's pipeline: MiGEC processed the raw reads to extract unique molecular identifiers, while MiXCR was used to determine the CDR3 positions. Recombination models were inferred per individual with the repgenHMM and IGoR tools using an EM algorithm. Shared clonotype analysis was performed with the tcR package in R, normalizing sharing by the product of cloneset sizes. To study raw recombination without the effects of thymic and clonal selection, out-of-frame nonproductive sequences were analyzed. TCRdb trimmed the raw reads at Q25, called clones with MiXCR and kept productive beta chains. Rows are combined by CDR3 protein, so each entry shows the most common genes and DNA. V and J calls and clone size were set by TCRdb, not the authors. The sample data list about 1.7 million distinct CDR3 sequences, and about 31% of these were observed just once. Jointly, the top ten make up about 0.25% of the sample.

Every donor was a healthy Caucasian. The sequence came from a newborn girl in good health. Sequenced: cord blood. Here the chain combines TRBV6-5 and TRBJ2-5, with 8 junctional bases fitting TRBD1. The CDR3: CASSYTGGQETQYF. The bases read TGTGCCAGCAGTTACACAGGGGGGCAAGAGACCCAGTACTTC.